The sequence of this T cell receptor (beta chain) was determined in a study of cytomegalovirus exposure and HLA in healthy donors. The PCR employed 60 Vbeta primers together with 13 Jbeta primers. Original processing notes: As a later analysis found, there were roughly 80 million unique TCR beta chains, of which some 10 million were shared. The table came from immunoSEQ multiplex PCR; TCRdb's copy has only in-frame clones and leaves some out. V and J calls and clone size are those listed in that table; D and trimming were worked out from the DNA. The table shows roughly 95,000 clones, with more than 75% occurring only once. For this clone: Antigen unknown.

The CDR3 runs to 16 residues. V dropped 5 bases and J dropped 10; count of bases not matched to a gene: 15. CDR1 is MNHEY, CDR2 SMNVEV, per germline (reference sequence). Study-wide results and limits: Several V segments, TRBV6-2 and TRBV6-3 among them, could not be told apart and were dropped.

This clonotype was obtained from a man aged 25 to 45 in good health and CMV-seropositive. The chain uses TRBV27 and TRBJ1-4, with 8 bases aligning to TRBD1. The sample comprised PBMCs. CDR3 nucleotide sequence: TGTGCCAGCAGTGTCTTCACCCAACAGGGGGTAGGAAAACTGTTTTTT. Its translation: CASSVFTQQGVGKLFF.